The 29 T cell receptor beta chains in this list originate from one sample, sequenced in a study of CD8 T cells in ankylosing spondylitis. These receptors' targets are unknown. Study findings and constraints: It appeared that ankylosing spondylitis blood was characterized by a TCR beta motif of several highly homologous variants.

TCRdb processed the 5' RACE reads anew with MiXCR; each CDR3 protein has one entry. The sample includes about 440,000 distinct CDR3 sequences, under 20% seen only once; the top ten take just over 1%. Input material: blood, either unsorted or a sorted T cell fraction (not recorded which). The receptors shown here come from a male donor with ankylosing spondylitis.

At least ten counts were recorded for this clonotype. This chain links TRBV5-1 with TRBJ2-5; possibly TRBD1 or TRBD2 for D (5 bases each). V was trimmed by 4 bases and J by 5 bases, leaving 15 bases between them. This CDR3 contains 14 residues. Germline V gives CDR1 SGHRS, CDR2 YFSETQ. DNA of the CDR3: TGCGCCAGCAGCCCGGGACCATCAGGGGAGACCCAGTACTTC. The encoded protein is CASSPGPSGETQYF.

The chain carries TRBV7-2 and TRBJ2-7, with D tentatively TRBD1 (5 bases). This CDR3 is 15 amino acids long. V lost 1 base to trimming and J lost 2 bases, with 12 bases between them. CDR1 and CDR2 from the germline V gene are SGHTA and FQGNSA. The CDR3 is CASSLEDTGTYEQYF. The CDR3 DNA reads as TGTGCCAGCAGCTTAGAAGATACAGGAACCTACGAGCAGTACTTC.

The table lists this clonotype with a few counts. This chain connects TRBV2 to TRBJ2-1; D gene ambiguous. Germline lookup yields CDR1 SNHLY and CDR2 FYNNEI. The CDR3 totals 14 residues. The V and J ends lost 8 bases and 1 base respectively, with 12 bases between them. The CDR3 region is CASEKENSYNEQFF. As DNA, the CDR3 is TGTGCCAGCGAGAAGGAGAATTCCTACAATGAGCAGTTCTTC. Filled out from reference TRBV2 and TRBJ2-1, the complete variable domain reads EPEVTQTPSHQVTQMGQEVILRCVPISNHLYFYWYRQILGQKVEFLVSFYNNEISEKSEIFDDQFSVERPDGSNFTLKIRSTKLEDSAMYFCASEKENSYNEQFFGPGTRLTVL.

The chain is built from TRBV7-3 and TRBJ1-1; D perhaps matches TRBD1 (5 bases). Trimming shortened V by 3 bases and J by 7 bases, and 24 bases separated the two germline ends. Looked up from germline, CDR1 is SGHTA and CDR2 is FQGTGA. There are 17 residues in the CDR3. CDR3: CASSLAPGLSPPVEAFF. The CDR3, as DNA: TGTGCCAGCAGCTTGGCTCCAGGGTTGTCCCCACCTGTTGAAGCTTTCTTT.

This clonotype was seen more than once but under ten times. The chain employs TRBV11-3 and TRBJ2-1; D is ambiguous. CDR3 size: 12 residues. Trimming took off 4 bases at V and 9 bases at J, with 10 bases between the two ends. Germline V gene data show CDR1 as SGHNT and CDR2 as YENEEA. CDR3 DNA sequence: TGTGCCAGCAGCTACTCCGGCGGTGAGCAGTTCTTC. Translated: CASSYSGGEQFF.

This clonotype was counted only a few times. The chain employs TRBV7-3 and TRBJ2-2; TRBD1 matches 7 bases. V lost 1 base to trimming and J lost 6 bases; unmatched junction nucleotides: 14. This CDR3 is 18 amino acids long. CDR1 is SGHTA and CDR2 is FQGTGA in the germline V gene. The CDR3 nucleotides are TGTGCCAGCAGCTTAAAACCCCTACTAGACAGGGATGCCGGGGAGCTGTTTTTT. Its translation is CASSLKPLLDRDAGELFF.

There are many counts of this clonotype. The rearrangement uses TRBV28 and TRBJ2-3; 10 nucleotides line up with TRBD2. The CDR3 totals 16 residues. Germline loops: CDR1 MDHEN, CDR2 SYDVKM. V gave up 5 bases and J gave up 6 bases; unmatched junction bases: 11. CDR3 residues: CASSPGTSVGWDTQYF. CDR3 nucleotide sequence: TGTGCCAGCAGTCCAGGGACTAGCGTGGGGTGGGATACGCAGTATTTT.

This clonotype has just a few counts. This chain uses TRBV5-8 with TRBJ2-1, with TRBD1 identical over 7 bases. Germline V lookup: CDR1 SGHTS, CDR2 YDEGEE. The CDR3 is 16 amino acids. With 1 base clipped from V and 8 bases from J, the junction kept 12 bases outside the gene matches. CDR3 nucleotides: TGTGCCAGCAGCTTGCCGACCTTACAGGGGCGGGATGAGCAGTTCTTC. It translates to CASSLPTLQGRDEQFF.

This rearrangement joins TRBV29-1 to TRBJ2-5; 10 nucleotides agree with TRBD1. Germline V gene lookup returns CDR1 SQVTM and CDR2 ANQGSEA. The CDR3 contains 14 residues. V shed 4 bases and J 5 bases; nucleotides not matched to a gene: 7. The CDR3 nucleotides are TGCAGCGTTGTAGGGGACAGGGGTCATGAGACCCAGTACTTC. Protein sequence: CSVVGDRGHETQYF.

The chain combines TRBV18 with TRBJ2-3; a possible D gene is TRBD1 (5 bases). There are 15 residues in the CDR3. Trimming cost V 5 bases and J 1 base, with 13 bases left between them. Germline V CDR1 and CDR2: KGHSH, LQKENI. CDR3 nucleotide sequence: TGTGCCAGCTCATGGCAGGGCCCTGGCACAGATACGCAGTATTTT. This codes for CASSWQGPGTDTQYF.

V and J are TRBV20-1 and TRBJ2-1; TRBD2 matches at 9 bases. J gave up 6 bases and V 4 bases, and 13 bases lay outside the gene matches. The CDR3 consists of 16 residues. The V gene's germline CDR1 is DFQATT and CDR2 SNEGSKA (reference sequence). The CDR3 region is CSAKRARRGGLNEQFF. For the CDR3, the DNA is TGCAGTGCTAAAAGGGCGCGGCGGGGGGGCCTCAATGAGCAGTTCTTC.

This clonotype was counted between two and nine times. The rearrangement links TRBV4-1 to TRBJ1-5; D remains ambiguous. Germline V gives CDR1 MGHRA, CDR2 YSYEKL. The CDR3 totals 14 residues. With 0 bases removed from V and 4 bases from J, the gap between germline ends came to 7 bases. The CDR3 coding sequence is TGCGCCAGCAGCCAAGAGGCCCGAAATCAGCCCCAGCATTTT. This codes for CASSQEARNQPQHF.

This chain joins TRBV4-1 and TRBJ2-1; a weak D match, TRBD1 (5 bases). Germline CDR1 is MGHRA and CDR2 is YSYEKL. The CDR3 is 16 amino acids. V was clipped by 0 bases and J by 4 bases, with 13 bases between them. The CDR3 spells CASSQDQGKVYNEQFF. CDR3 sequence (DNA): TGCGCCAGCAGCCAAGATCAGGGAAAGGTATACAATGAGCAGTTCTTC.

This clonotype was counted between two and nine times. The CDR3 DNA follows: TGTGCCAGCAGATCAGGGGGCCTGAACACTGAAGCTTTCTTT. The encoded protein is CASRSGGLNTEAFF. The gene calls are TRBV11-2 and TRBJ1-1; 8 nucleotides align to TRBD1. Germline V gene lookup returns CDR1 SGHAT and CDR2 FQNNGV. The CDR3 is 14 residues long. Trimming took 6 bases from V and 0 from J; bases not matched to a gene: 3.

This chain uses TRBV20-1 with TRBJ2-1; no clear D gene. Germline values: CDR1 DFQATT, CDR2 SNEGSKA (reference sequence). Trimming took off 0 bases at V and 0 bases at J, with 9 bases between the two ends. This CDR3 is 15 amino acids long. CDR3 DNA: TGCAGTGCTAGAGATGGGCGAAGCTCCTACAATGAGCAGTTCTTC. Amino acids: CSARDGRSSYNEQFF.

The chain recombines TRBV5-1 with TRBJ1-1; D unresolved. The CDR3 consists of 15 residues. Trimming pared 4 bases from V and 0 bases from J, leaving 13 bases between. Germline lookup yields CDR1 SGHRS and CDR2 YFSETQ. CDR3 region: CASSREGGVNTEAFF. In DNA form, the CDR3 reads TGCGCCAGCAGCAGGGAGGGTGGGGTGAACACTGAAGCTTTCTTT.

Written as DNA, the CDR3 is TGCGCCAGCAGCCAAGCCCCGAACACCGGGGAGCTGTTTTTT. Translation gives CASSQAPNTGELFF. The chain couples TRBV4-1 to TRBJ2-2, with D unclear. CDR1 is MGHRA, CDR2 YSYEKL, per germline. Trimming removed 1 base from V and 0 bases from J, with 3 bases in between. CDR3 size: 14 residues.

This clonotype has at least ten counts. The V and J genes are TRBV19 and TRBJ1-1, with TRBD1 matching 7 bases. Germline CDR1 is LNHDA and CDR2 is SQIVND (reference sequence). The junction had 4 bases not matched to a gene; V was cut back by 2 bases and J by 4 bases. The length of the CDR3 is 14 residues. CDR3 coding DNA: TGTGCCAGTAGTATATCGACAGGGCCCACTGAAGCTTTCTTT. It specifies CASSISTGPTEAFF. Full variable domain (missing parts from reference TRBV19 and TRBJ1-1): DGGITQSPKYLFRKEGQNVTLSCEQNLNHDAMYWYRQDPGQGLRLIYYSQIVNDFQKGDIAEGYSVSREKKESFPLTVTSAQKNPTAFYLCASSISTGPTEAFFGQGTRLTVV.

This clonotype appeared a few times. The chain recombines TRBV27 with TRBJ2-7; perhaps TRBD1 as D (6 bases). The V gene lost 3 bases and the J gene lost 5 bases, with 14 bases spanning the gap. CDR1 and CDR2 (germline): MNHEY, SMNVEV (reference sequence). This CDR3 has 14 residues. The CDR3 region has the DNA TGTGCCAGCAGTTTTGCACAGGGTATCGACGAGCAGTACTTC. This gives the protein CASSFAQGIDEQYF.

The chain uses TRBV7-3 and TRBJ2-1; a possible D gene is TRBD1 (6 bases). The V and J ends lost 8 bases and 2 bases respectively, with 16 bases between them. Looked up from germline, CDR1 is SGHTA and CDR2 is FQGTGA. The CDR3 loop spans 15 amino acids. The CDR3 coding sequence is TGTGCCAGCGGCTCCAGGGGTGCTGCCTACAATGAGCAGTTCTTC. This translates into CASGSRGAAYNEQFF.

This clonotype was counted only a few times. V gene TRBV12-3 or TRBV12-4 combines with J gene TRBJ1-3; no definite D call. There are 12 residues in the CDR3. Trimming cost V 6 bases and J 7 bases, with 10 bases left between them. CDR3 in amino acids: CASRRGRNTIYF. CDR3 in DNA: TGTGCCAGCAGACGGGGAAGGAACACCATATATTTT.

This clonotype was counted between two and nine times. V and J are TRBV20-1 and TRBJ1-5; D is unresolved. Germline CDR1 reads DFQATT; CDR2 reads SNEGSKA (reference sequence). V shed 3 bases and J shed 0 bases, with 6 bases lying between them. This CDR3 is 13 amino acids long. CDR3 sequence: CSASDNSNQPQHF. The CDR3 nucleotides read TGCAGTGCTAGTGACAATAGCAATCAGCCCCAGCATTTT.

The chain is built from TRBV7-2 and TRBJ1-6; D unclear. This CDR3 comprises 13 residues. Germline CDR1 reads SGHTA; CDR2 reads FQGNSA. The V gene lost 2 bases and the J gene lost 9 bases, with 8 bases spanning the gap. As DNA, the CDR3 is TGTGCCAGCAGCTTATTTCCGAGTTCACCCCTCCACTTT. This translates into CASSLFPSSPLHF.

The sample holds a few counts of this clonotype. This chain uses TRBV7-9 with TRBJ2-1; the D gene is possibly TRBD2 (6 bases). The V end lost 3 bases, the J end lost 8 bases, and 14 bases lay between the germline ends. This CDR3 is 14 amino acids long. Germline loops: CDR1 SEHNR, CDR2 FQNEAQ (reference sequence). The CDR3 sequence: CASSLGTSKDEQFF. As DNA, the CDR3 is TGTGCCAGCAGCTTGGGAACTAGCAAGGATGAGCAGTTCTTC.

V gene TRBV20-1 combines with J gene TRBJ2-5; D ambiguous. Trimming shortened V by 5 bases and J by 1 base, and 11 bases separated the two germline ends. The germline V gene has CDR1 DFQATT and CDR2 SNEGSKA (reference sequence). This CDR3 spans 13 amino acids. CDR3 DNA: TGCAGTGCTCGAACTACCCCCCAAGAGACCCAGTACTTC. This translates into CSARTTPQETQYF.

V gene TRBV24-1 combines with J gene TRBJ2-3; D not certain. From germline, CDR1 is KGHDR and CDR2 SFDVKD. The CDR3 length is 11 residues. V gave up 4 bases and J gave up 2 bases, with 0 bases separating them. For the CDR3, the DNA is TGTGCCACCAGTGACACAGATACGCAGTATTTT. This translates into CATSDTDTQYF.

The V gene is TRBV21-1, the J gene TRBJ1-5; the table names TRBD1, a call not compared with the DNA. TRBV21-1 is noted as a pseudogene. The CDR3 extends over 15 amino acids. The CDR3 DNA reads as TGTGCCAGCAGCAAAGCGGACAGCCCCAATCAGCCCCAGCATTTT. It codes for CASSKADSPNQPQHF.

There are a few counts of this clonotype. The rearrangement links TRBV20-1 to TRBJ2-6; 8 bases agree with TRBD1. The CDR3 is 17 residues long. Germline trimming cut 3 bases from V and 0 bases from J; bases unmatched to any gene: 7. Germline CDR1 reads DFQATT; CDR2 reads SNEGSKA (reference sequence). The CDR3 sequence is CSAREGQESSGANVLTF. CDR3 coding DNA: TGCAGTGCTAGGGAGGGACAGGAAAGCTCTGGGGCCAACGTCCTGACTTTC.

This clonotype was detected many times. J is TRBJ2-5 and V is TRBV29-1; TRBD1 matches 7 bases. Trimming cost V 7 bases and J 2 bases; bases outside gene matches: 4. The germline gives CDR1 SQVTM, CDR2 ANQGSEA. The CDR3 consists of 12 residues. Here the CDR3 reads CSGGDRQETQYF. CDR3 DNA sequence: TGCAGCGGTGGGGACAGACAAGAGACCCAGTACTTC.